A single sample gave rise to the 30 T cell receptor beta chains below, sequenced in a study of cytomegalovirus exposure and HLA in healthy donors. The table came from immunoSEQ multiplex PCR; TCRdb's copy has only in-frame clones and leaves some out. Among 130,000 or so clones listed, 85% to 90% were seen once. The specimen sequenced was PBMCs. The source is a woman between 25 and 40 years old in good health and CMV-seropositive.

The rearrangement joins TRBV5-1 to TRBJ2-2; 7 nucleotides align to TRBD1. V lost 4 bases to trimming and J lost 4 bases; unmatched junction nucleotides: 16. Germline V gene lookup returns CDR1 SGHRS and CDR2 YFSETQ. This CDR3 spans 18 amino acids. The CDR3 loop is CASSLLQGTTKRTGELFF. For the CDR3, the DNA is TGCGCCAGCAGCCTACTACAGGGGACGACAAAGCGCACCGGGGAGCTGTTTTTT.

This chain joins TRBV2 and TRBJ2-1; 8 nucleotides align to TRBD1. In germline, CDR1 is SNHLY, CDR2 FYNNEI. This CDR3 is built from 14 residues. After removal of 10 bases from V and 0 bases from J, the junction contained 5 bases not matched to a gene. The CDR3 coding sequence is TGTGCCAAAAGACAGGGGAGCTCCTACAATGAGCAGTTCTTC. Translation: CAKRQGSSYNEQFF.

This chain uses TRBV5-1 with TRBJ2-2; 15 bases are a match to TRBD2. This CDR3 has 18 residues. Germline values: CDR1 SGHRS, CDR2 YFSETQ. V lost 2 bases and J lost 0; bases outside the gene matches: 2. CDR3 sequence reads: CASSLRTSGRANTGELFF. The DNA of the CDR3 is TGCGCCAGCAGCTTAAGGACTAGCGGGAGGGCGAACACCGGGGAGCTGTTTTTT. The full variable domain, with the rest looked up from reference TRBV5-1 and TRBJ2-2, is KAGVTQTPRYLIKTRGQQVTLSCSPISGHRSVSWYQQTPGQGLQFLFEYFSETQRNKGNFPGRFSGRQFSNSRSEMNVSTLELGDSALYLCASSLRTSGRANTGELFFGEGSRLTVL.

The chain has TRBV6-6 and TRBJ2-7, with 9 bases fitting TRBD1. Trimming at V came to 6 bases and at J to 5 bases, leaving 5 bases not matched to a gene. Looked up from germline, CDR1 is MNHNY and CDR2 is SVGAGI (reference sequence). The CDR3 covers 13 residues. For the CDR3, the DNA is TGTGCCAGCAGGGGGACAGGGCCCGACGAGCAGTACTTC. This encodes CASRGTGPDEQYF.

The chain combines TRBV9 with TRBJ2-7; maybe TRBD2 (6 bases). This CDR3 has 14 residues. Looked up from germline, CDR1 is SGDLS and CDR2 is YYNGEE. V lost 0 bases to trimming and J lost 1 base, with 8 bases between them. CDR3 sequence: CASSVGAGSYEQYF. Written as DNA, the CDR3 is TGTGCCAGCAGCGTAGGCGCGGGGTCCTACGAGCAGTACTTC.

V gene TRBV28 combines with J gene TRBJ2-1; 7 nucleotides align to TRBD2. Trimming cost V 3 bases and J 9 bases; bases outside gene matches: 17. The CDR3 has 17 residues. Germline V gene data show CDR1 as MDHEN and CDR2 as SYDVKM. As DNA, the CDR3 is TGTGCCAGCAGTTTGGGGGTCACGGGAGGTACCAGCCCTGAGCAGTTCTTC. This codes for CASSLGVTGGTSPEQFF.

This chain joins TRBV5-4 and TRBJ2-1; possibly TRBD1 for D (5 bases). Germline loops: CDR1 SGHNT, CDR2 YYREEE (reference sequence). This CDR3 has 11 amino acids. Trimming shortened V by 3 bases and J by 10 bases, and 8 bases separated the two germline ends. The CDR3 loop reads CASSYNREQFF. The CDR3 DNA is TGTGCCAGCAGCTATAACAGGGAGCAGTTCTTC.

The J gene is TRBJ2-7, the V gene TRBV4-1, with 12 bases matching TRBD2. The V and J ends lost 0 bases and 5 bases, in that order; junction bases with no gene match: 5. In germline, CDR1 is MGHRA, CDR2 YSYEKL. The length of the CDR3 is 16 residues. DNA for the CDR3: TGCGCCAGCAGCCAAGATGCGACTAGCGGGAGCCACGAGCAGTACTTC. As protein: CASSQDATSGSHEQYF.

The chain links TRBV7-9 to TRBJ2-3, with D unclear. Germline V gene data show CDR1 as SEHNR and CDR2 as FQNEAQ (reference sequence). This CDR3 region has 12 residues. The V and J ends lost 7 bases and 8 bases respectively, with 13 bases between them. Here the CDR3 DNA reads TGTGCCAGCAACCAACCCTTGGCTACGCAGTATTTT. Translated, it gives CASNQPLATQYF.

The chain has TRBV4-1 and TRBJ1-5, with D maybe TRBD1 (5 bases). V lost 4 bases and J lost 2, with 15 bases in between. This CDR3 spans 16 amino acids. CDR1 is MGHRA, CDR2 YSYEKL, per germline. CDR3 loop: CASSLDGGGGNQPQHF. The CDR3, as DNA: TGCGCCAGCAGCCTCGACGGGGGGGGTGGCAATCAGCCCCAGCATTTT.

The genes are TRBV27 and TRBJ2-1, with D unclear. The CDR3 extends over 15 amino acids. V shed 4 bases and J shed 0 bases, with 10 bases lying between them. CDR1 and CDR2 from the germline V gene are MNHEY and SMNVEV (reference sequence). The CDR3 sequence is CASSSFGSSYNEQFF. DNA for the CDR3: TGTGCCAGCAGTTCTTTTGGTAGCTCCTACAATGAGCAGTTCTTC.

This clone was seen more than once but under ten times. This chain connects TRBV5-1 to TRBJ2-7; D is uncertain. V lost 2 bases and J lost 6, with 6 bases in between. Per the germline V gene, CDR1 is SGHRS and CDR2 is YFSETQ. CDR3 length: 11 amino acids. As DNA, the CDR3 is TGCGCCAGCAGCTTACAGTCCGAGCAGTACTTC. Protein product: CASSLQSEQYF.

This chain uses TRBV9 with TRBJ2-3, with 9 positions matching TRBD1. CDR1 is SGDLS, CDR2 YYNGEE, per germline. The V gene end was trimmed by 3 bases and the J gene end by 3 bases; junction bases not matched to a gene: 8. The CDR3 covers 16 residues. CDR3: CASSAHRDRVTDTQYF. The CDR3 DNA follows: TGTGCCAGCAGCGCGCACCGGGACAGGGTTACAGATACGCAGTATTTT.

The chain joins TRBV19 to TRBJ1-2; D gene ambiguous. The germline V and J ends were trimmed by 3 bases and 2 bases, with 10 bases remaining between them. Germline V CDR1 and CDR2: LNHDA, SQIVND (reference sequence). The CDR3 has 14 residues. CDR3 in amino acids: CASSMYRYNYGYTF. CDR3 sequence (DNA): TGTGCCAGTAGTATGTATAGATACAACTATGGCTACACCTTC.

The genes are TRBV25-1 and TRBJ2-7; 8 bases are a match to TRBD1. The CDR3 extends over 12 amino acids. J lost 3 bases, V lost 7 bases, and 2 bases had no gene match. Looked up from germline, CDR1 is MGHDK and CDR2 is SYGVNS. Here the CDR3 reads CASTTGVYEQYF. The DNA of the CDR3 is TGTGCCAGCACGACAGGGGTCTACGAGCAGTACTTC.

The CDR3 here is CASSPQTGPTEAFF. DNA for the CDR3: TGCGCCAGCAGCCCACAGACAGGGCCCACTGAAGCTTTCTTT. This chain connects TRBV5-1 to TRBJ1-1; 7 bases fit TRBD1. The V gene end was trimmed by 4 bases and the J gene end by 4 bases; junction bases not matched to a gene: 7. Germline CDR1 and CDR2: SGHRS and YFSETQ. The CDR3 totals 14 residues.

The V and J genes are TRBV2 and TRBJ2-7; TRBD1 matches at 7 bases. The CDR3 consists of 13 residues. With 6 bases clipped from V and 2 bases from J, the junction kept 4 bases outside the gene matches. Germline CDR1 reads SNHLY; CDR2 reads FYNNEI. The DNA for the CDR3 is TGTGCCAGCAGGGCCGGACAGGCCTACGAGCAGTACTTC. It codes for CASRAGQAYEQYF.

The gene calls are TRBV21-1 and TRBJ2-5; TRBD2, as called in the table, went unchecked against the DNA. TRBV21-1 is noted as a pseudogene. The length of the CDR3 is 16 residues. In nucleotides, the CDR3 is TGTGCCAGCAGCAAAGGGGCGGCGGGAGCAGGTGAGACCCAGTACTTC. It specifies CASSKGAAGAGETQYF.

The genes are TRBV6-1 and TRBJ1-2, with a tentative D call TRBD1 (6 bases). The length of the CDR3 is 15 residues. Germline V gene data show CDR1 as MNHNS and CDR2 as SASEGT. Trimming took 4 bases from V and 0 from J, leaving 12 bases between them. The CDR3 DNA sequence: TGTGCCAGCAGTGCCCGGACAGCGTCTAACTATGGCTACACCTTC. It specifies CASSARTASNYGYTF.

The chain joins TRBV7-6 to TRBJ2-7, with D perhaps TRBD2 (6 bases). Germline CDR1 reads SGHVS; CDR2 reads FNYEAQ. The germline V and J ends were trimmed by 5 bases and 1 base, with 18 bases remaining between them. This CDR3 is built from 16 residues. CDR3 protein: CASSPTGGEVSYEQYF. The CDR3 nucleotides are TGTGCCAGCAGCCCCACCGGCGGGGAAGTATCCTACGAGCAGTACTTC.

The V gene is TRBV7-2, the J gene TRBJ2-3; D is unresolved. The V end lost 2 bases, the J end lost 6 bases, and 9 bases lay between the germline ends. Germline CDR1 SGHTA, CDR2 FQGNSA. The CDR3 contains 13 residues. In DNA, the CDR3 is TGTGCCAGCAGCTTACAAGCGCGGGATACGCAGTATTTT. As protein: CASSLQARDTQYF.

The CDR3 DNA sequence: TGTGCCAGCAGTTACTCTCCGACCCCCCGGGACAATGAGCAGTTCTTC. Protein product: CASSYSPTPRDNEQFF. V and J are TRBV6-6 and TRBJ2-1; D not certain. The V gene lost 0 bases and the J gene lost 5 bases, with 14 bases spanning the gap. The CDR3 runs to 16 residues. Germline V gives CDR1 MNHNY, CDR2 SVGAGI (reference sequence).

This chain links TRBV9 with TRBJ2-1, with a weak D call TRBD1 (6 bases). The V gene's germline CDR1 is SGDLS and CDR2 YYNGEE. The CDR3 sequence is 15 residues long. Trimming took off 3 bases at V and 6 bases at J, with 16 bases between the two ends. The chain's CDR3 is CASSAPGQPINEQFF. In nucleotides, the CDR3 is TGTGCCAGCAGCGCCCCAGGACAGCCGATCAATGAGCAGTTCTTC.

The chain has TRBV13 and TRBJ2-7, with 10 bases aligning to TRBD2. From germline, CDR1 is PRHDT and CDR2 FYEKMQ (reference sequence). The V gene end was trimmed by 4 bases and the J gene end by 3 bases; junction bases not matched to a gene: 12. This CDR3 has 17 residues. CDR3 coding DNA: TGTGCCAGCAGCTCAACACCTCTAGCGGGGGCTCTCTACGAGCAGTACTTC. It yields the protein CASSSTPLAGALYEQYF.

The chain combines TRBV29-1 with TRBJ2-7; 7 positions agree with TRBD2. Per the germline V gene, CDR1 is SQVTM and CDR2 is ANQGSEA. V gave up 7 bases and J gave up 0 bases; unmatched junction bases: 18. The CDR3 sequence is 17 residues long. The CDR3 region is CSAAGTTKTTSSYEQYF. CDR3 DNA: TGCAGCGCCGCGGGGACTACAAAAACTACGAGCTCCTACGAGCAGTACTTC.

This chain joins TRBV2 and TRBJ1-5; D is possibly TRBD1 (6 bases). Germline CDR1 SNHLY, CDR2 FYNNEI. The ends were cut back, 7 bases at V and 1 base at J, with 14 bases in the middle. The CDR3 sequence is 15 residues long. CDR3 DNA sequence: TGTGCCAGCAAGCCGGGGACAAGAAGCAATCAGCCCCAGCATTTT. The encoded protein is CASKPGTRSNQPQHF. The entire variable domain, with the rest obtained from reference TRBV2 and TRBJ1-5, is as follows: EPEVTQTPSHQVTQMGQEVILRCVPISNHLYFYWYRQILGQKVEFLVSFYNNEISEKSEIFDDQFSVERPDGSNFTLKIRSTKLEDSAMYFCASKPGTRSNQPQHFGDGTRLSIL.

This chain uses TRBV19 with TRBJ1-1, with D possibly matching TRBD1 (6 bases). The CDR3 spans 15 residues. Per the germline V gene, CDR1 is LNHDA and CDR2 is SQIVND (reference sequence). V lost 3 bases and J 5 bases, leaving 16 bases between the germline ends. The CDR3 region has the DNA TGTGCCAGTAGTATTCAGGGGCCGGAGTGGACTGAAGCTTTCTTT. As protein: CASSIQGPEWTEAFF.

The chain recombines TRBV28 with TRBJ2-1, with D possibly TRBD2 on 6 matching bases. This CDR3 spans 13 amino acids. Germline V gene data show CDR1 as MDHEN and CDR2 as SYDVKM. Between the trimmed V and J ends, which lost 4 bases and 12 bases, there was a span of 16 bases. This CDR3 is CASSWLGGYRQFF. The CDR3 DNA sequence: TGTGCCAGCAGTTGGTTAGGAGGGTATAGGCAGTTCTTC.

The J gene is TRBJ2-3, the V gene TRBV7-8, with 10 bases identical to TRBD2. The J segment lost 0 bases and the V segment lost 1 base, leaving 19 bases of the junction unmatched. The CDR3 spans 22 residues. Germline CDR1 is SGHVS and CDR2 is FQNEAQ. This chain's CDR3 is CASSLVIPGRTSGKPSTDTQYF. In nucleotides, the CDR3 is TGTGCCAGCAGCTTAGTGATCCCGGGTAGGACTAGCGGCAAACCTAGCACAGATACGCAGTATTTT.

The gene calls are TRBV6-5 and TRBJ1-5; 9 nucleotides match TRBD1. V shed 6 bases and J 2 bases; nucleotides not matched to a gene: 2. Germline V gene lookup returns CDR1 MNHEY and CDR2 SVGAGI. The CDR3 consists of 14 residues. The CDR3 is CASRDRGGNQPQHF. The CDR3 DNA sequence: TGTGCCAGCAGGGACAGGGGAGGCAATCAGCCCCAGCATTTT.